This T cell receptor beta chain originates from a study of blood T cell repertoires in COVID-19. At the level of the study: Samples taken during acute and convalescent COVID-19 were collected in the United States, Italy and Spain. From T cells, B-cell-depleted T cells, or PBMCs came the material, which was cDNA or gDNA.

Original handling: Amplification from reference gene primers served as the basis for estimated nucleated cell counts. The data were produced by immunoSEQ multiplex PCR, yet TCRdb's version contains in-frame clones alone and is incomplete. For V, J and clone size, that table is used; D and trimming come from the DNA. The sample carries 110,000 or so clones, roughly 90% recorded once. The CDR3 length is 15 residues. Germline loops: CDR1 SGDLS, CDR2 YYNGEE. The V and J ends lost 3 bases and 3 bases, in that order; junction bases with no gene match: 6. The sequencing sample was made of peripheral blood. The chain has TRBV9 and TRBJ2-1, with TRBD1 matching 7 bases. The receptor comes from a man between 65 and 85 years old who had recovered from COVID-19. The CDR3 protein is CASSADGDSYNEQFF. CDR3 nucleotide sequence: TGTGCCAGCAGCGCTGATGGGGACAGCTACAATGAGCAGTTCTTC.